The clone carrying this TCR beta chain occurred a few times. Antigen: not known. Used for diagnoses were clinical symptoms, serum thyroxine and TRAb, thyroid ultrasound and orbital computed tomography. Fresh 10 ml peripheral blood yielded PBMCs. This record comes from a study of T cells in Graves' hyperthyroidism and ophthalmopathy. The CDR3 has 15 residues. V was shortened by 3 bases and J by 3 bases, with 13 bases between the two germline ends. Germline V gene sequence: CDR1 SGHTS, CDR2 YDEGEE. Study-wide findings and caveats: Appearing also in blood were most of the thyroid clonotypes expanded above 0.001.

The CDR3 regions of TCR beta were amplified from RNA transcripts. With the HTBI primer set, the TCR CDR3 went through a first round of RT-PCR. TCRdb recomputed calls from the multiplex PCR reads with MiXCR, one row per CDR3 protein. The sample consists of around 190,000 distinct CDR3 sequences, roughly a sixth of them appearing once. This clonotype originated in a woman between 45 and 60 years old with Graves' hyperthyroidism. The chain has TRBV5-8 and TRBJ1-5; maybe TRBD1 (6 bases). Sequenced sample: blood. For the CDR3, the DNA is TGTGCCAGCAGCTCCCGGGACACATACAATCAGCCCCAGCATTTT. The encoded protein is CASSSRDTYNQPQHF.